These T cell receptor beta chains were read from a single sample in a study of radiotherapy plus CTLA-4 blockade in lung cancer. TCRdb's copy holds only in-frame clones and misses some; the assay was immunoSEQ multiplex PCR. The profile shows 62,000 or so clones, roughly 85% of them singletons. The sample consisted of peripheral blood, taken from a patient treated with radiotherapy plus ipilimumab. All receptors come from a human donor with non-small cell lung cancer who had a complete response to radiotherapy plus ipilimumab. Each CDR3 is given with its conserved first and last residue. D genes are given only for firm matches. Clone sizes are given selectively: once, few, many, or a class where the clone is expanded.

>.|TRBJ2-1|TRBV30|TRBD2
CAWTRTSGVFTSSYNEQFF
TGTGCCTGGACCCGGACTAGCGGGGTCTTCACGAGCTCCTACAATGAGCAGTTCTTC
>.|TRBJ2-6|TRBV19|TRBD1
CASMPPGGSGANVLTF
TGTGCCAGTATGCCTCCAGGGGGCTCTGGGGCCAACGTCCTGACTTTC
>.|TRBJ2-3|TRBV20-1|.
CSARTRDTQYF
TGCAGTGCTAGGACGAGAGATACGCAGTATTTT
>.|TRBJ1-2|TRBV28|.
CASSSGTLNYGYTF
TGTGCCAGCAGTTCCGGGACACTGAACTATGGCTACACCTTC
>.|TRBJ2-3|TRBV7-2|TRBD2
CASSQSTSGWVADTQYF
TGTGCCAGCAGCCAGTCGACTAGCGGGTGGGTTGCAGATACGCAGTATTTT
>.|TRBJ1-1|TRBV5-6|.
CASSGFITSMNTEAFF
TGTGCCAGCAGCGGGTTTATCACCTCCATGAACACTGAAGCTTTCTTT
>.|TRBJ2-3|TRBV7-2|.
CASSLVDYSADTQYF
TGTGCCAGCAGCTTAGTCGACTATAGTGCTGATACGCAGTATTTT
>.|TRBJ2-1|TRBV5-6|TRBD2
CASRTGLAVNEQFF
TGTGCCAGCAGAACCGGACTAGCTGTCAATGAGCAGTTCTTC
>.|TRBJ2-2|TRBV19|.
CASSTRTKTGELFF
TGTGCCAGTAGTACACGGACTAAGACCGGGGAGCTGTTTTTT
>.|TRBJ2-7|TRBV30|.
CAWRQGPNEQYF
TGTGCCTGGAGACAGGGCCCTAACGAGCAGTACTTC
>.|TRBJ2-5|TRBV9|.
CASSVGALLSGGETQYF
TGTGCCAGCAGCGTAGGAGCGCTCCTCAGCGGCGGAGAGACCCAGTACTTC
>.|TRBJ1-5|TRBV14|.
CASSQGSSNQPQHF
TGTGCCAGCAGCCAAGGGAGTAGCAATCAGCCCCAGCATTTT
>.|TRBJ1-4|TRBV7-8|TRBD1
CASSLRDSLNEKLFF
TGTGCCAGCAGCTTACGGGACAGCCTTAATGAAAAACTGTTTTTT
>.|TRBJ2-3|TRBV18|.
CASPHMIGTDTQYF
TGTGCCAGCCCGCACATGATAGGCACAGATACGCAGTATTTT
>.|TRBJ1-2|TRBV23-1|.
CASSQWGGTGRNYGYTF
TGCGCCAGCAGTCAATGGGGGGGAACGGGACGAAACTATGGCTACACCTTC
>.|TRBJ2-2|TRBV29-1|.
CSVGRYTGELFF
TGCAGCGTTGGTCGGTACACCGGGGAGCTGTTTTTT
>few|TRBJ1-3|TRBV2|.
CASSEIPQPRGNTIYF
TGTGCCAGCAGTGAAATCCCACAGCCCCGGGGAAACACCATATATTTT
>once|TRBJ1-1|TRBV11-3|.
CASSPGVGTEAFF
TGTGCCAGCAGCCCCGGGGTTGGGACTGAAGCTTTCTTT
>few|TRBJ2-5|TRBV19|.
CASSIQPGGETQYF
TGTGCCAGTAGTATACAACCTGGGGGGGAGACCCAGTACTTC
>few|TRBJ2-3|TRBV10-1|.
CASSTVGDTQYF
TGCGCCAGCAGCACCGTAGGAGATACGCAGTATTTT
>.|TRBJ2-1|TRBV7-2|TRBD2
CASSPPGLTNEQFF
TGTGCCAGCAGCCCCCCGGGACTAACGAATGAGCAGTTCTTC
>.|TRBJ1-2|TRBV29-1|.
CSVEDQTVYGYTF
TGCAGCGTTGAAGATCAGACGGTCTATGGCTACACCTTC
>once|TRBJ1-1|TRBV2|TRBD1
CASSETGGNTEAFF
TGTGCCAGCAGTGAGACAGGGGGCAACACTGAAGCTTTCTTT
>.|TRBJ2-5|TRBV15|TRBD1
CATSLTGQETQYF
TGTGCCACCAGTCTGACAGGGCAAGAGACCCAGTACTTC
>.|TRBJ2-3|TRBV27|TRBD2
CASSSGLAGGPRTQYF
TGTGCCAGCAGTTCGGGACTAGCGGGGGGGCCGCGGACGCAGTATTTT
>.|TRBJ2-2|TRBV9|TRBD1
CASSVARDRAATGELFF
TGTGCCAGCAGCGTAGCTAGGGACAGGGCCGCCACCGGGGAGCTGTTTTTT
>.|TRBJ2-1|TRBV6-5|TRBD2
CASRLRDYPYNEQFF
TGTGCCAGCAGACTTCGGGACTATCCCTACAATGAGCAGTTCTTC
>.|TRBJ2-3|TRBV30|.
CAMRRRAEHTQYF
TGTGCCATGCGGCGGAGGGCCGAACATACGCAGTATTTT
>.|TRBJ2-3|TRBV19|.
CASRGRQRLDTQYF
TGTGCCAGTAGAGGACGACAGCGATTAGATACGCAGTATTTT
>.|TRBJ2-1|TRBV7-9|TRBD1
CASARPTGSSYNEQFF
TGTGCCAGCGCCCGACCGACAGGGAGCTCCTACAATGAGCAGTTCTTC
>.|TRBJ2-1|TRBV4-1|.
CASSQERAVTGQFF
TGCGCCAGCAGCCAAGAACGAGCGGTAACGGGGCAGTTCTTC
>.|TRBJ2-3|TRBV9|TRBD1
CASSVGQGSASVSPDTQYF
TGTGCCAGCAGCGTCGGACAGGGATCGGCTAGCGTTTCTCCAGATACGCAGTATTTT
>.|TRBJ1-4|TRBV5-1|TRBD1
CASSLDVQGGGEKLFF
TGCGCCAGCAGCTTGGACGTACAGGGGGGCGGTGAAAAACTGTTTTTT
>few|TRBJ2-3|TRBV7-2|.
CASSGWVTDTQYF
TGTGCCAGCAGCGGTTGGGTCACAGATACGCAGTATTTT
>.|TRBJ1-5|TRBV6-1|TRBD1
CASSEGQGNQPQHF
TGTGCCAGCAGTGAAGGACAGGGGAATCAGCCCCAGCATTTT
>.|TRBJ2-4|TRBV29-1|.
CSVARGVGNDIQYF
TGCAGCGTTGCAAGGGGCGTAGGGAACGACATTCAGTACTTC
>.|TRBJ1-4|TRBV25-1|TRBD1
CASSPTIGTGAEKLFF
TGTGCCAGCAGTCCGACGATCGGGACAGGGGCTGAAAAACTGTTTTTT
>few|TRBJ1-3|TRBV9|.
CASSVDPTNGNTIYF
TGTGCCAGCAGCGTAGACCCGACCAATGGAAACACCATATATTTT
>.|TRBJ1-5|TRBV27|.
CASSLRRGVDQPQHF
TGTGCCAGCAGTTTACGCAGGGGCGTCGATCAGCCCCAGCATTTT
>few|TRBJ2-7|TRBV5-4|.
CASRAEDF
TGTGCCAGCAGGGCGGAGGACTTC
>.|TRBJ2-3|TRBV21-1|.
CASSSPSQYF
TGTGCCAGCAGCTCCCCGTCGCAGTATTTT
>.|TRBJ2-5|TRBV2|TRBD1
CASSYRGSGETQYF
TGTGCCAGCAGCTACAGGGGGTCAGGAGAGACCCAGTACTTC
>.|TRBJ1-2|TRBV7-9|.
CASSLGDGGYTF
TGTGCCAGCAGCTTGGGGGACGGAGGCTACACCTTC
>.|TRBJ2-7|TRBV4-3|.
CASSETRYSDEQYF
TGCGCCAGCTCCGAAACGCGTTACTCCGACGAGCAGTACTTC
>once|TRBJ1-2|TRBV6-5|TRBD1
CASRPGGSYGYTF
TGTGCCAGCAGACCAGGGGGTAGTTATGGCTACACCTTC